This TCR beta chain was obtained from a study of cytomegalovirus exposure and HLA in healthy donors. Study at large: The platform used for the 95 to 150 validation repertoires matched that of the approximately 640 first-cohort repertoires, a later analysis reported.

V lost 6 bases and J lost 4; bases outside the gene matches: 4. The germline gives CDR1 MNHEY, CDR2 SVGAGI. The CDR3 totals 14 residues. Profiled with immunoSEQ multiplex PCR; TCRdb holds only in-frame clones, not every one. The sample has about 130,000 clones, 82% seen once. Regarding the study as a whole: In vitro, three CMV-associated chains proved specific for CMV antigens.

The donors were part of the validation cohort, which consisted of about 130 subjects and was separate from the first cohort of under 750 subjects. Comments on this clone: The antigen is not known.

This TCR came from a man aged 25-40 years in good health and CMV-seropositive. Sequenced material: PBMCs. The chain is built from TRBV6-5 and TRBJ1-3, with TRBD1 matching 9 bases. CDR3 coding DNA: TGTGCCAGCAGCGGGACAGGGAAGGGAAACACCATATATTTT. Translation gives CASSGTGKGNTIYF.